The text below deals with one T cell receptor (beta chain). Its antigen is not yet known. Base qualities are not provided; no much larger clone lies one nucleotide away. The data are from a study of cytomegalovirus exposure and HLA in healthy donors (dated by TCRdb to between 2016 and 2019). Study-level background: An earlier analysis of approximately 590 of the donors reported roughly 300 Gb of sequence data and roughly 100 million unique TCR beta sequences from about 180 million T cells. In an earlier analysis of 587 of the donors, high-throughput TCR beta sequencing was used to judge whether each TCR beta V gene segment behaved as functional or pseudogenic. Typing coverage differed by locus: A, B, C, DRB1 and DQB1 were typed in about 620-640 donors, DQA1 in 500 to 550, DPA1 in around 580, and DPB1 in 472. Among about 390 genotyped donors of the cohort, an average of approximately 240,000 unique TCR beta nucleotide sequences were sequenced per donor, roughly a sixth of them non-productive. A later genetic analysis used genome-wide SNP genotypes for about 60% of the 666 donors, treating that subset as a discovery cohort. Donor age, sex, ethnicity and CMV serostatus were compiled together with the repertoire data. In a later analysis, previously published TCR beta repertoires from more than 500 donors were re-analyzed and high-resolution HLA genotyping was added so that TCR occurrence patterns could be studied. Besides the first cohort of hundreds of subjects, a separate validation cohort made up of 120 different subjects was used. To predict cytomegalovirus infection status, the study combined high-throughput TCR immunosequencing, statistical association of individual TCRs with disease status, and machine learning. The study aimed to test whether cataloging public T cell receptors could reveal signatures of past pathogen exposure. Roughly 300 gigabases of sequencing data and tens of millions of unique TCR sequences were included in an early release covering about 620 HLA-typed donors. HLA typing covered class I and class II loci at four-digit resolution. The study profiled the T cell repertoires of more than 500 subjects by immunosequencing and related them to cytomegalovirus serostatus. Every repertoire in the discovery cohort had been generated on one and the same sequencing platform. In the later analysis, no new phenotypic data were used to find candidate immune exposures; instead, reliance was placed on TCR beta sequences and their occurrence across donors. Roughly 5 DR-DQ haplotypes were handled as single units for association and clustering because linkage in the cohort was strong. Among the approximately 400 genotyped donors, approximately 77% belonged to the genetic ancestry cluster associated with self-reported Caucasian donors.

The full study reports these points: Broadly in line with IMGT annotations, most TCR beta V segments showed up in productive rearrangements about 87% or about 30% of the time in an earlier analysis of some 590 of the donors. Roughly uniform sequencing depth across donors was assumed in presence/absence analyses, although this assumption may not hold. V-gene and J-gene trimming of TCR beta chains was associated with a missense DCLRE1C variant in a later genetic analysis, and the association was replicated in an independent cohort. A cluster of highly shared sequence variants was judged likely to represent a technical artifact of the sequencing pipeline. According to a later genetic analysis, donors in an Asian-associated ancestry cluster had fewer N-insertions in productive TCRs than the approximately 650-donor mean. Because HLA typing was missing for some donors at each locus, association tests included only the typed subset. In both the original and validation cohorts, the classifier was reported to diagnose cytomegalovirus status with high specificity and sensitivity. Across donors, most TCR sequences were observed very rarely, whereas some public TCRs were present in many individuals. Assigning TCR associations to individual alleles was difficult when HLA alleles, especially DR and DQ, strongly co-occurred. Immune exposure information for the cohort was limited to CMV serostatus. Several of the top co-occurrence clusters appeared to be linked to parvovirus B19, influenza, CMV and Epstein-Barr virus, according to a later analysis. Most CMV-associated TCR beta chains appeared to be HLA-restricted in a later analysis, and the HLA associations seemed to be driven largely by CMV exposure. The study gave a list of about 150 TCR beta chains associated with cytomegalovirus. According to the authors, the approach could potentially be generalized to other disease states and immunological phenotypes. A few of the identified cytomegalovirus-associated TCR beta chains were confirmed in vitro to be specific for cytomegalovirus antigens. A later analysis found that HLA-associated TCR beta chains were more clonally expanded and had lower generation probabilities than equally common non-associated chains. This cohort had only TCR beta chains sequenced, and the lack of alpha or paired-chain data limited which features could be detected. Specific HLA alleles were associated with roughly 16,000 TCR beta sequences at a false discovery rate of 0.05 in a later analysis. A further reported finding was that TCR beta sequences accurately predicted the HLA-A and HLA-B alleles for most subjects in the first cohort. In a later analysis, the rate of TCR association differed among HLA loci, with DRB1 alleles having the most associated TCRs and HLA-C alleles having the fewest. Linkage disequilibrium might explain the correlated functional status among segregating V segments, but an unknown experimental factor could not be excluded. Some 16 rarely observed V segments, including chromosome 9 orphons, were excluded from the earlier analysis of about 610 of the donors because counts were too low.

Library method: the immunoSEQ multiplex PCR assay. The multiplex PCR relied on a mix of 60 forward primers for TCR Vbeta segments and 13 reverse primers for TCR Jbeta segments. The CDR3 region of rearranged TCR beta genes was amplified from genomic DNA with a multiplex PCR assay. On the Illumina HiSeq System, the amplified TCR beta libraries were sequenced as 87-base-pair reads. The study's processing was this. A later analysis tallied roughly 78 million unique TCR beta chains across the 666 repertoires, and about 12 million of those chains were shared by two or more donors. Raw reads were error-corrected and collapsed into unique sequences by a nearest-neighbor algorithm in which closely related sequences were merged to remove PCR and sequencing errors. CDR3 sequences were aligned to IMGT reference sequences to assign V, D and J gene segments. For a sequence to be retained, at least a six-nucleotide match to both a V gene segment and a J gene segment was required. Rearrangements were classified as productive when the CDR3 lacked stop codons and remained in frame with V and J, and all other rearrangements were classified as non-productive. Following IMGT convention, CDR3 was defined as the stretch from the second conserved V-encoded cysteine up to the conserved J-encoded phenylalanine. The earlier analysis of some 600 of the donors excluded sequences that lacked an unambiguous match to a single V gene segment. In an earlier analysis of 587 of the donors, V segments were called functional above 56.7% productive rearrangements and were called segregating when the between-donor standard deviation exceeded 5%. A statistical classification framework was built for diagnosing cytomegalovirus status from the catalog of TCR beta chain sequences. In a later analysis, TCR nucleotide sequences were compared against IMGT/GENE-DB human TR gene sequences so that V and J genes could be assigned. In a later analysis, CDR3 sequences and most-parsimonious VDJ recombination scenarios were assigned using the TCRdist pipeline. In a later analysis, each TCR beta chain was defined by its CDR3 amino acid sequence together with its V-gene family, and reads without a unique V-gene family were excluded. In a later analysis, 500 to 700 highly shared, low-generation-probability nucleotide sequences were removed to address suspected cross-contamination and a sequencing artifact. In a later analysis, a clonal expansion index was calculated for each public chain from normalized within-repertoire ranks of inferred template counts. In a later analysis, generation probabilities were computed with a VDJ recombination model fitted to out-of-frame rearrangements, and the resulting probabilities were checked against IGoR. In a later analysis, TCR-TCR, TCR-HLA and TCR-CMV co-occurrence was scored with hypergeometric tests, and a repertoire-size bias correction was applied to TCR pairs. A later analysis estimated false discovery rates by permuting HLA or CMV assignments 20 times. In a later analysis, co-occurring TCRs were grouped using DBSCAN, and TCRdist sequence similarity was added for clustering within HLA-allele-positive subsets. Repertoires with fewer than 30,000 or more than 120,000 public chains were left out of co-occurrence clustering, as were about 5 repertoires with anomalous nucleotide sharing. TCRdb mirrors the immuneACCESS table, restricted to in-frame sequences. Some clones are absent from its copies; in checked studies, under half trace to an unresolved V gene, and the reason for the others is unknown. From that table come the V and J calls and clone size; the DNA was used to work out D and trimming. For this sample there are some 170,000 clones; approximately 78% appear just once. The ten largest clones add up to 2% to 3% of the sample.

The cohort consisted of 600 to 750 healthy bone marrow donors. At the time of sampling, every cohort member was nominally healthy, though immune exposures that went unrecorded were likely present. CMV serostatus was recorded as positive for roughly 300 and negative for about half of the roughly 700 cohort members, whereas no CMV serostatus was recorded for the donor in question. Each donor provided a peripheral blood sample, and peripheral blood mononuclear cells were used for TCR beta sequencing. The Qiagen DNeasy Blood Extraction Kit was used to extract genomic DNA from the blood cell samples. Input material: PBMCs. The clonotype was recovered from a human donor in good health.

The sequence in DNA is TGCGCCAGCAGCCAAGACGAACTTTACAATGAGCAGTTCTTC. Protein translation: CASSQDELYNEQFF. The rearranged segments are TRBV4-1 and TRBJ2-1; the D gene is not confidently resolved. The germline ends are 7 bases apart after V is trimmed by 0 bases and J by 4 bases. CDR1 and CDR2 (MGHRA, YSYEKL) derive from the germline V gene. From the cysteine up to the phenylalanine, the CDR3 has a length of 14 residues. The sequence is cut down to CDR3 DNA, 42 bases in frame from base 1.